Following are 7 T cell receptor beta chains from one sample sequenced in a study of cytomegalovirus exposure and HLA in healthy donors. PCR employed 60 Vbeta and 13 Jbeta primers. The data were produced by immunoSEQ multiplex PCR, yet TCRdb's version contains in-frame clones alone and is incomplete. The sample gives 100,000 to 150,000 clones, roughly 73% of which show up once; 4.8% is in the top ten. Sequencing was done on a sample of PBMCs. The origin of the receptors is a man between 60 and 75 years old in good health and CMV-seropositive.

The rearrangement uses TRBV19 and TRBJ1-2; 8 nucleotides match TRBD1. Germline CDR1 and CDR2: LNHDA and SQIVND (reference sequence). CDR3 length equals 15 residues. Germline trimming cut 4 bases from V and 8 bases from J; bases unmatched to any gene: 12. The CDR3 is CASSTGGQGAGGYTF. CDR3 sequence (DNA): TGTGCCAGTAGTACAGGCGGACAGGGAGCAGGAGGCTACACCTTC.

The chain has TRBV29-1 and TRBJ2-5; D possibly corresponds to TRBD1 (6 bases). CDR1 and CDR2 from the germline V gene are SQVTM and ANQGSEA. There are 14 residues in the CDR3. The ends were cut back, 4 bases at V and 4 bases at J, with 16 bases in the middle. This CDR3 is CSVAGQSRGETQYF. CDR3 sequence (DNA): TGCAGCGTTGCCGGACAGTCGAGGGGAGAGACCCAGTACTTC. The variable domain in full, with the rest retrieved from reference TRBV29-1 and TRBJ2-5, is SAVISQKPSRDICQRGTSLTIQCQVDSQVTMMFWYRQQPGQSLTLIATANQGSEATYESGFVIDKFPISRPNLTFSTLTVSNMSPEDSSIYLCSVAGQSRGETQYFGPGTRLLVL.

The chain combines TRBV5-6 with TRBJ2-1, with 8 bases matching TRBD1. The CDR3 contains 16 residues. Trimming at V came to 0 bases and at J to 7 bases, leaving 9 bases not matched to a gene. CDR1 SGHDT and CDR2 YYEEEE come from the germline V gene. CDR3 DNA: TGTGCCAGCAGCTTGGGATCGGGACAGGTCTGGAATGAGCAGTTCTTC. Its protein is CASSLGSGQVWNEQFF.

This chain joins TRBV4-1 and TRBJ1-4; 7 nucleotides line up with TRBD1. Germline V gives CDR1 MGHRA, CDR2 YSYEKL. There are 18 residues in the CDR3. Trimming took 4 bases from V and 8 from J; bases not matched to a gene: 19. DNA for the CDR3: TGCGCCAGCAGCCGGACTGGACAGGCCTTGGAGGGGGTGGAAAAACTGTTTTTT. It yields the protein CASSRTGQALEGVEKLFF.

The rearrangement joins TRBV6-1 to TRBJ1-2, with TRBD1 matching 8 bases. The V gene end was trimmed by 10 bases and the J gene end by 5 bases; junction bases not matched to a gene: 9. The CDR3 runs to 13 residues. Germline-derived CDR1 and CDR2 are MNHNS and SASEGT. CDR3 loop: CANRDRTEYGYTF. CDR3 sequence (DNA): TGTGCCAACCGGGACAGGACCGAGTATGGCTACACCTTC.

This clone has more than one count but fewer than ten. The rearrangement joins TRBV14 to TRBJ2-3, with unresolved D. With 4 bases removed from V and 4 bases from J, the gap between germline ends came to 12 bases. The CDR3 extends over 14 amino acids. Germline V lookup: CDR1 SGHDN, CDR2 FVKESK. DNA of the CDR3: TGTGCCAGCAGCCTTCCCCTAGAGGCAGATACGCAGTATTTT. This encodes CASSLPLEADTQYF.

The chain recombines TRBV5-1 with TRBJ2-1, with 8 bases lining up with TRBD1. From germline, CDR1 is SGHRS and CDR2 YFSETQ. The CDR3 runs to 13 residues. The junction had 6 bases not matched to a gene; V was cut back by 7 bases and J by 6 bases. This chain's CDR3 is CASGDRPLNEQFF. The CDR3 coding sequence is TGCGCCAGCGGGGACAGGCCTCTCAATGAGCAGTTCTTC.